The 25 T cell receptor beta chains given below trace back to one sample, sequenced in a study of T-cell reconstitution after alpha-beta-depleted transplantation in children. Unique molecular identifiers were incorporated into the prepared TCRbeta library. TCRdb analysed the PCR reads with MiXCR anew, one entry per CDR3 protein. The sample comprises 500,000 or so distinct CDR3 sequences, about 10% of which are singletons, and 12% to 15% rests with the top ten. The material sequenced was PBMCs, mostly from graft donor cells, taken 180 days after TCRalphabeta/CD19-depleted stem cell transplant. The receptor set was obtained from a female patient between 2 and 15 years old who had a stem cell transplant for aplastic anemia, so the T cells may come from the graft donor.

This sequence joins TRBV24-1 and TRBJ2-5; a possible D gene is TRBD2 (6 bases). V gave up 4 bases and J gave up 3 bases, with 20 bases separating them. The CDR3 runs 17 residues. The V gene's germline CDR1 is KGHDR and CDR2 SFDVKD. CDR3 region: CATSECRGNLAEETQYF. The CDR3, as DNA: TGTGCCACCAGTGAATGTAGAGGGAATTTAGCGGAAGAGACCCAGTACTTC.

The sample holds many counts of this clonotype. CDR3 DNA sequence: TGCGCCAGCAGCCAAGATGCAGCGGGAGTGACAGATACGCAGTATTTT. It codes for CASSQDAAGVTDTQYF. This chain uses TRBV4-3 with TRBJ2-3, with TRBD2 identical over 8 bases. CDR1 and CDR2 from the germline V gene are LGHNA and YSLEER. V lost 0 bases to trimming and J lost 3 bases; unmatched junction nucleotides: 5. The CDR3 spans 16 residues.

This clonotype was seen more than once but under ten times. This rearrangement joins TRBV9 to TRBJ2-1; 10 nucleotides align to TRBD2. The CDR3 has 15 residues. J was trimmed by 7 bases and V by 0 bases; bases with no gene match: 4. CDR1 is SGDLS and CDR2 is YYNGEE in the germline V gene. In nucleotides, the CDR3 is TGTGCCAGCAGCGTAGCTAGCGGGAGAAGAAATGAGCAGTTCTTC. As protein: CASSVASGRRNEQFF.

This clonotype was seen repeatedly, ten times or more. This rearrangement joins TRBV29-1 to TRBJ2-2, with D tentatively TRBD1 or TRBD2 (6 bases each). Per the germline V gene, CDR1 is SQVTM and CDR2 is ANQGSEA. The CDR3 length is 14 residues. Trimming took 7 bases from V and 3 from J, leaving 15 bases between them. CDR3 amino acids: CSGTTGPDTGELFF. The CDR3 DNA sequence: TGCAGCGGGACTACAGGGCCGGACACCGGGGAGCTGTTTTTT.

This rearrangement joins TRBV28 to TRBJ1-6; 7 bases are shared with TRBD1. Germline CDR1 is MDHEN and CDR2 is SYDVKM. V lost 7 bases, J lost 5 bases, and 8 bases stayed unmatched. The CDR3 is 15 residues long. The CDR3 DNA reads as TGTGCCAGCATACTAGGGGGCGCCCATAATTCACCCCTCCACTTT. This translates into CASILGGAHNSPLHF.

This clonotype was found a few times. The chain uses TRBV4-3 and TRBJ2-3; weak D call: TRBD2 (6 bases). The CDR3 loop spans 14 amino acids. Germline V CDR1 and CDR2: LGHNA, YSLEER. Trimming pared 2 bases from V and 6 bases from J, leaving 12 bases between. The CDR3 coding sequence is TGCGCCAGCAGCCAACGCGGGATCGGGGATACGCAGTATTTT. This translates into CASSQRGIGDTQYF.

The gene calls are TRBV29-1 and TRBJ2-3; D tentatively reads TRBD1 or TRBD2 (6 bases each). V dropped 7 bases and J dropped 2 bases, with 22 bases sitting between them. CDR1 is SQVTM, CDR2 ANQGSEA, per germline. The length of the CDR3 is 16 residues. DNA of the CDR3: TGCAGCGAGCGAGGCCACTTGGGGGGCCCCACAGATACGCAGTATTTT. As protein: CSERGHLGGPTDTQYF.

The genes are TRBV29-1 and TRBJ1-2; possibly TRBD1 for D (6 bases). Between the trimmed V and J ends, which lost 8 bases and 3 bases, there was a span of 16 bases. Germline loops: CDR1 SQVTM, CDR2 ANQGSEA. This CDR3 region has 13 residues. DNA for the CDR3: TGCAGCTACACCAAGGGGGATTACTATGGCTACACCTTC. Translating it yields CSYTKGDYYGYTF.

This clonotype was picked up a small number of times. The chain uses TRBV15 and TRBJ2-1; no firm D call. CDR1 is LNHNV and CDR2 is YYDKDF in the germline V gene (reference sequence). This CDR3 comprises 16 residues. V lost 0 bases and J 5 bases, leaving 14 bases between the germline ends. The CDR3 DNA follows: TGTGCCACCAGCAGAGAGATCTCCCTGGGGAACAATGAGCAGTTCTTC. Its protein is CATSREISLGNNEQFF.

V usage is TRBV18 and J usage is TRBJ1-4; the D is unclear. CDR1 KGHSH and CDR2 LQKENI come from the germline V gene. Trimming shortened V by 0 bases and J by 7 bases, and 12 bases separated the two germline ends. The CDR3 is 15 residues long. As DNA, the CDR3 is TGTGCCAGCTCACCACCCCCAGGAGCGAGTGAAAAACTGTTTTTT. Amino acid sequence: CASSPPPGASEKLFF. The full variable domain, rest sourced from reference TRBV18 and TRBJ1-4, is NAGVMQNPRHLVRRRGQEARLRCSPMKGHSHVYWYRQLPEEGLKFMVYLQKENIIDESGMPKERFSAEFPKEGPSILRIQQVVRGDSAAYFCASSPPPGASEKLFFGSGTQLSVL.

This clonotype came up many times. This chain joins TRBV6-5 and TRBJ2-3; no reliable D call. The CDR3 has 15 residues. CDR1 MNHEY and CDR2 SVGAGI come from the germline V gene. Trimming pared 4 bases from V and 2 bases from J, leaving 13 bases between. The CDR3 region is CASSSTRAFTDTQYF. CDR3 sequence (DNA): TGTGCCAGCAGTTCGACTCGTGCGTTCACAGATACGCAGTATTTT.

This clonotype was seen more than once but under ten times. The CDR3: CASSPDRVSYNEQFF. CDR3 coding DNA: TGTGCCAGCAGCCCTGACAGGGTCTCCTACAATGAGCAGTTCTTC. V gene TRBV28 combines with J gene TRBJ2-1; TRBD1 aligns across 7 bases. The CDR3 is made up of 15 amino acids. With V trimmed by 6 bases and J by 0 bases, 5 bases remained unmatched. Germline V gives CDR1 MDHEN, CDR2 SYDVKM.

The genes are TRBV19 and TRBJ2-7; D possibly corresponds to TRBD1 (5 bases). V was trimmed by 4 bases and J by 5 bases, leaving 15 bases between them. Germline V gene sequence: CDR1 LNHDA, CDR2 SQIVND (reference sequence). CDR3 length: 14 residues. As DNA, the CDR3 is TGTGCCAGTAGTAGCAGGGCCTTGGCAAACGAGCAGTACTTC. It specifies CASSSRALANEQYF.

The sample holds many counts of this clonotype. The V gene is TRBV6-5, the J gene TRBJ2-6, with TRBD2 identical over 7 bases. V shed 2 bases and J 2 bases; nucleotides not matched to a gene: 0. Germline V gene data show CDR1 as MNHEY and CDR2 as SVGAGI. The CDR3 extends over 15 amino acids. The CDR3 coding sequence is TGTGCCAGCAGTTACCGGGGGGCTGGGGCCAACGTCCTGACTTTC. Its translation is CASSYRGAGANVLTF.

The chain is built from TRBV11-3 and TRBJ2-1; either TRBD1 or TRBD2 may fit D (5 bases each). The CDR3 length is 14 residues. V was pared by 4 bases and J by 6 bases, with 13 bases between. Germline CDR1 is SGHNT and CDR2 is YENEEA. Here the CDR3 reads CASSWDGVSNEQFF. CDR3 bases: TGTGCCAGCAGCTGGGACGGGGTTAGCAATGAGCAGTTCTTC.

The chain combines TRBV18 with TRBJ2-1; the match to TRBD2 covers 11 bases. This CDR3 region has 14 residues. From germline, CDR1 is KGHSH and CDR2 LQKENI. The J segment lost 13 bases and the V segment lost 0 bases, leaving 5 bases of the junction unmatched. The CDR3 bases are TGTGCCAGCTCACCACCACTAGCGGGAGCCACCCAGTTCTTC. It codes for CASSPPLAGATQFF.

A few counts support this clonotype. The rearrangement joins TRBV7-9 to TRBJ2-7; D may be TRBD1 (6 bases). CDR1 SEHNR and CDR2 FQNEAQ come from the germline V gene (reference sequence). The V gene lost 3 bases and the J gene lost 2 bases, with 14 bases spanning the gap. The CDR3 sequence is 15 residues long. DNA for the CDR3: TGTGCCAGCAGCTTTTCTGGGGACACTGCCTACGAGCAGTACGTC. Residues: CASSFSGDTAYEQYV.

V is TRBV9 and J is TRBJ2-7; D gene unclear. The V and J ends lost 0 bases and 3 bases respectively, with 13 bases between them. There are 15 residues in the CDR3. Looked up from germline, CDR1 is SGDLS and CDR2 is YYNGEE. Written as DNA, the CDR3 is TGTGCCAGCAGCGTAGCGCGGCAGATCGTCTACGAGCAGTACTTC. Translation gives CASSVARQIVYEQYF. The full variable domain, with the rest looked up from reference TRBV9 and TRBJ2-7, is DSGVTQTPKHLITATGQRVTLRCSPRSGDLSVYWYQQSLDQGLQFLIQYYNGEERAKGNILERFSAQQFPDLHSELNLSSLELGDSALYFCASSVARQIVYEQYFGPGTRLTVT.

V usage is TRBV19 and J usage is TRBJ2-1; TRBD2 matches at 9 bases. The length of the CDR3 is 15 residues. The germline V gene encodes CDR1 LNHDA and CDR2 SQIVND (reference sequence). V shed 7 bases, J shed 2 bases, and the junction held 6 bases outside the gene matches. Written as DNA, the CDR3 is TGTGCCAGTACTTTCGCGGGAGGGCCCTACAATGAGCAGTTCTTC. This sequence encodes CASTFAGGPYNEQFF.

This clonotype was picked up a small number of times. V is TRBV7-2 and J is TRBJ2-7, with D unresolved. The CDR3 loop spans 14 amino acids. The ends were cut back, 1 base at V and 1 base at J, with 8 bases in the middle. CDR1 is SGHTA and CDR2 is FQGNSA in the germline V gene. The CDR3 coding sequence is TGTGCCAGCAGCTTAGATCTAGTTTCCTACGAGCAGTACGTC. Protein: CASSLDLVSYEQYV.

The V and J genes are TRBV20-1 and TRBJ2-1; D is unclear. Germline-derived CDR1 and CDR2 are DFQATT and SNEGSKA (reference sequence). V was trimmed by 3 bases and J by 2 bases, leaving 17 bases between them. This CDR3 contains 16 residues. The CDR3 DNA sequence: TGCAGTGCTAGTAACCGCCAAAGGTTGGCCTACAATGAGCAGTTCTTC. Translation gives CSASNRQRLAYNEQFF.

The chain joins TRBV4-3 to TRBJ1-4; 9 nucleotides agree with TRBD1. The CDR3 totals 13 residues. Trimming at V came to 2 bases and at J to 10 bases, leaving 2 bases not matched to a gene. Germline values: CDR1 LGHNA, CDR2 YSLEER. The DNA of the CDR3 is TGCGCCAGCAGCCAAAAACAGGGGGCAAAACTGTTTTTT. As protein: CASSQKQGAKLFF.

The chain employs TRBV12-3 or TRBV12-4 and TRBJ1-2; D perhaps matches TRBD1 (5 bases). There are 16 residues in the CDR3. With 4 bases removed from V and 5 bases from J, the gap between germline ends came to 20 bases. The CDR3 region is CASSSGMRTRRYGYTF. In nucleotides, the CDR3 is TGTGCCAGCAGTTCCGGAATGAGGACACGCAGATATGGCTACACCTTC.

Comments on this clonotype: A read error may be the cause here, since a much bigger clone is one base away. This is likely a read error, given that the CDR3 carries no conserved phenylalanine or tryptophan at its end. The chain couples TRBV4-1 to TRBJ1-4, with a tentative D call TRBD1 (6 bases). Trimming took 1 base from V and 5 from J, leaving 11 bases between them. The V gene's germline CDR1 is MGHRA and CDR2 YSYEKL. CDR3 length equals 15 residues. CDR3 residues: CASSQGYRENEKLFL. As DNA, the CDR3 is TGCGCCAGCAGCCAAGGGTACAGGGAGAATGAAAAACTGTTTCTT.

This sequence joins TRBV24-1 and TRBJ2-7, with 9 bases that match TRBD1. The CDR3 runs to 14 residues. Germline V lookup: CDR1 KGHDR, CDR2 SFDVKD. V shed 3 bases, J shed 5 bases, and the junction held 4 bases outside the gene matches. The CDR3 coding sequence is TGTGCCACCAGTGATAGGGACAGGGCCAACGAGCAGTACTTC. Translating gives CATSDRDRANEQYF.